The present TCR beta chain was sequenced within a study of blood T cell repertoires in COVID-19. Study context: The origin of the acute and convalescent COVID-19 samples was the United States, Italy and Spain.

Clinical history as reported by participants underpinned cohort assignment. This CDR3 comprises 14 residues. V lost 8 bases and J lost 0, with 11 bases in between. Germline loops: CDR1 SNHLY, CDR2 FYNNEI. Per the study methods: The authors estimated nucleated cell counts from reference gene primer amplification. The data were produced by immunoSEQ multiplex PCR, yet TCRdb's version contains in-frame clones alone and is incomplete. Clone size and the V and J calls come from that table; the DNA yielded D and trimming. Of under 200,000 clones listed, less than 90% were seen once; the top ten hold 7%. The V and J genes are TRBV2 and TRBJ1-5, with D possibly TRBD1 on 6 matching bases. The material sequenced was PBMCs or T cells enriched from blood (not recorded which). The clonotype comes from a woman aged 45-65 years who had recovered from COVID-19. CDR3 protein: CASVRDNSNQPQHF. CDR3 coding DNA: TGTGCCAGCGTCCGGGACAATAGCAATCAGCCCCAGCATTTT.